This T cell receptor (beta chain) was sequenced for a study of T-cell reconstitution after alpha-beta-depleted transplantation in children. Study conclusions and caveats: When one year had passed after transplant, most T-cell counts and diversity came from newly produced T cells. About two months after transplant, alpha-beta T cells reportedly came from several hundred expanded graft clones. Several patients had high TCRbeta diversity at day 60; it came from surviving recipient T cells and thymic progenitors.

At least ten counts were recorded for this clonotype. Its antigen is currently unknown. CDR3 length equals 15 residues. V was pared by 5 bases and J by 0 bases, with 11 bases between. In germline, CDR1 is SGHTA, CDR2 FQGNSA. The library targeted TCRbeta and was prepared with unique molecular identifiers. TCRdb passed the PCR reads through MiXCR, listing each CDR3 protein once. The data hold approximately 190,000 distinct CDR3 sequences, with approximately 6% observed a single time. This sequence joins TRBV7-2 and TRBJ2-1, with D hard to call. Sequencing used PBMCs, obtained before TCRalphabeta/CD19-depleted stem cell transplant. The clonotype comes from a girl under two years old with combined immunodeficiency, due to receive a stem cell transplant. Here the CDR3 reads CASSRSHNSYNEQFF. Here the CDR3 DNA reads TGTGCCAGCAGCCGATCACATAACTCCTACAATGAGCAGTTCTTC.